These 14 T cell receptor beta chains share one sample of origin, sequenced in a study of blood T cells in healthy people across ages. Together with a sample-barcoded 5' primer, a J-beta primer mix was included in a second PCR lasting about 7 to 11 cycles. TCRdb reprocessed the 5' RACE reads via MiXCR and lists one record per CDR3 protein. The table records about 1,500,000 distinct CDR3 sequences, under 30% of them present only once. Material for sequencing was blood. The receptors shown here come from a woman in her twenties or thirties in good health.

The sample holds many counts of this clonotype. The chain combines TRBV6-6 with TRBJ1-2, with 8 nucleotides matching TRBD1. The CDR3 consists of 16 residues. Trimming removed 2 bases from V and 5 bases from J; junction bases left unmatched: 10. CDR1 is MNHNY, CDR2 SVGAGI, per germline (reference sequence). CDR3 sequence: CASSYTDRGSRYGYTF. As DNA, the CDR3 is TGTGCCAGCAGTTACACCGACAGGGGAAGTCGTTATGGCTACACCTTC.

The chain joins TRBV20-1 to TRBJ1-5, with 7 bases that match TRBD1. V dropped 8 bases and J dropped 4; count of bases not matched to a gene: 11. Per germline, CDR1 DFQATT and CDR2 SNEGSKA (reference sequence). This CDR3 has 14 residues. DNA for the CDR3: TGCAGTCTCAAAACCGGGACAGAAAATCAGCCCCAGCATTTT. Translated: CSLKTGTENQPQHF.

This clonotype has just a few counts. The genes are TRBV5-6 and TRBJ2-5, with 12 bases fitting TRBD2. Germline values: CDR1 SGHDT, CDR2 YYEEEE. The CDR3 runs to 15 residues. J was trimmed by 2 bases and V by 6 bases; bases with no gene match: 5. CDR3 DNA sequence: TGTGCCAGCACCGTCGGACTAGCGGGGCAAGAGACCCAGTACTTC. Encoded protein: CASTVGLAGQETQYF.

In this sample, this clonotype turned up once. A much larger clonotype is one base distant, so this may be a read error. V and J are TRBV9 and TRBJ2-7, with TRBD1 as a possible D gene (5 bases). V lost 1 base and J 2 bases, leaving 10 bases between the germline ends. The CDR3 runs 14 residues. Germline V gene lookup returns CDR1 SGDLS and CDR2 YYNGEE. CDR3 loop: CASSVRGGAYEQYF. The CDR3, as DNA: TGTGCCAGCAGCGTAAGGGGCGGCGCCTACGAGCAGTACTTC.

This clonotype has more than one count but fewer than ten. The V gene is TRBV20-1, the J gene TRBJ1-1; no reliable D call. The CDR3 spans 14 residues. CDR1 and CDR2 from the germline V gene are DFQATT and SNEGSKA (reference sequence). The germline V and J ends were trimmed by 0 bases and 3 bases, with 11 bases remaining between them. CDR3 in DNA: TGCAGTGCTAGAGATCCCGGTGGCGACACTGAAGCTTTCTTT. This translates into CSARDPGGDTEAFF.

The J gene is TRBJ2-3, the V gene TRBV7-9; the match to TRBD1 covers 7 bases. Trimming took 1 base from V and 5 from J; bases not matched to a gene: 9. The CDR3 consists of 16 residues. Germline V CDR1 and CDR2: SEHNR, FQNEAQ (reference sequence). The CDR3 sequence: CASSLGKGASEDTQYF. The CDR3 DNA sequence: TGTGCCAGCAGCTTAGGAAAGGGGGCTTCGGAAGATACGCAGTATTTT.

Only a few counts were recorded for this clonotype. The chain joins TRBV5-1 to TRBJ2-3; weak D call: TRBD2 (5 bases). V gave up 4 bases and J gave up 2 bases, with 11 bases separating them. The germline CDR1 and CDR2 sequences are SGHRS and YFSETQ. The CDR3 consists of 14 residues. The CDR3 region is CASSQDYLTDTQYF. DNA of the CDR3: TGCGCCAGCAGCCAAGACTACCTCACAGATACGCAGTATTTT. The full variable domain, completed using reference TRBV5-1 and TRBJ2-3, is KAGVTQTPRYLIKTRGQQVTLSCSPISGHRSVSWYQQTPGQGLQFLFEYFSETQRNKGNFPGRFSGRQFSNSRSEMNVSTLELGDSALYLCASSQDYLTDTQYFGPGTRLTVL.

This clonotype was counted a few times. The chain couples TRBV20-1 to TRBJ2-3; D gene ambiguous. V lost 3 bases to trimming and J lost 0 bases, with 16 bases between them. The CDR3 is 16 residues long. Germline CDR1 and CDR2: DFQATT and SNEGSKA (reference sequence). The CDR3 here is CSARGISRSSTDTQYF. DNA for the CDR3: TGCAGTGCTAGGGGAATTAGCAGAAGCAGCACAGATACGCAGTATTTT.

The chain combines TRBV6-1 with TRBJ1-2; 8 bases fit TRBD1. The germline V gene encodes CDR1 MNHNS and CDR2 SASEGT. Losses at the gene ends were 7 bases for V and 4 bases for J; bases not matched to a gene: 5. This CDR3 region has 13 residues. The CDR3 DNA is TGTGCCAGCAAATCAGGGGGCGGCTATGGCTACACCTTC. Translating gives CASKSGGGYGYTF.

The gene calls are TRBV7-2 and TRBJ1-1; the D gene is possibly TRBD1 (6 bases). Germline V lookup: CDR1 SGHTA, CDR2 FQGNSA. The CDR3 sequence is 14 residues long. V was shortened by 9 bases and J by 4 bases, with 18 bases between the two germline ends. The CDR3 bases are TGTGCCAGAATTCGACAGGCCGGGGGCACTGAAGCTTTCTTT. Protein: CARIRQAGGTEAFF. Full variable domain (missing parts from reference TRBV7-2 and TRBJ1-1): GAGVSQSPSNKVTEKGKDVELRCDPISGHTALYWYRQSLGQGLEFLIYFQGNSAPDKSGLPSDRFSAERTGGSVSTLTIQRTQQEDSAVYLCARIRQAGGTEAFFGQGTRLTVV.

The genes are TRBV29-1 and TRBJ2-1; D gene unclear. Trimming removed 4 bases at V and 5 bases at J, with 12 bases between. Germline CDR1 reads SQVTM; CDR2 reads ANQGSEA. This CDR3 comprises 13 residues. The CDR3 DNA is TGCAGCGTTGGGGCAGGCCCCGACAATGAGCAGTTCTTC. Translating gives CSVGAGPDNEQFF.

The CDR3 spells CAGIPGQGFYEQYF. The CDR3 DNA reads TGTGCCGGCATTCCGGGACAGGGATTCTACGAGCAGTACTTC. The chain is built from TRBV28 and TRBJ2-7; TRBD1 agrees at 9 bases. This CDR3 region has 14 residues. The germline V gene has CDR1 MDHEN and CDR2 SYDVKM. V lost 11 bases and J lost 3; bases outside the gene matches: 11. The variable domain in full, with the rest retrieved from reference TRBV28 and TRBJ2-7, is DVKVTQSSRYLVKRTGEKVFLECVQDMDHENMFWYRQDPGLGLRLIYFSYDVKMKEKGDIPEGYSVSREKKERFSLILESASTNQTSMYLCAGIPGQGFYEQYFGPGTRLTVT.

In its sample, this clonotype was seen a few times. The V gene is TRBV27, the J gene TRBJ2-7; 8 bases are a match to TRBD2. V shed 1 base, J shed 1 base, and the junction held 3 bases outside the gene matches. Germline V gene data show CDR1 as MNHEY and CDR2 as SMNVEV (reference sequence). The CDR3 extends over 15 amino acids. CDR3 nucleotide sequence: TGTGCCAGCAGTTTATGGGGGACTAGTTCCTACGAGCAGTACTTC. Translation: CASSLWGTSSYEQYF.

This clonotype was seen more than once but under ten times. V usage is TRBV12-3 or TRBV12-4 and J usage is TRBJ1-5, with TRBD1 identical over 8 bases. V was clipped by 6 bases and J by 0 bases; unmatched bases: 4. The CDR3 sequence is 15 residues long. CDR3 amino acids: CASRKTGDSNQPQHF. In DNA form, the CDR3 reads TGTGCCAGCAGAAAGACAGGGGATAGCAATCAGCCCCAGCATTTT.